These 7 T cell receptor beta chains were all obtained from the same sample, sequenced in a study of early T cells in non-severe SARS-CoV-2 infection. TCRdb independently ran MiXCR on the 5' RACE reads; one entry per CDR3 protein. The profile shows some 57,000 distinct CDR3 sequences, approximately 10% of them singletons. The material sequenced was whole blood, taken at baseline. These receptors were obtained from an adult who was a healthcare worker with PCR-confirmed SARS-CoV-2 infection or an uninfected control (not recorded which).

This clonotype was seen a few times. One end of the junction fails to match germline, which may point to a read error. The rearrangement links TRBV29-1 to TRBJ2-2; maybe TRBD2 (6 bases). This CDR3 comprises 12 residues. Germline V lookup: CDR1 SQVTM, CDR2 ANQGSEA. CDR3 amino acids: CSVVKGGGELLF. CDR3 DNA sequence: TGCAGCGTTGTAAAGGGCGGCGGGGAGCTGCTTTTT.

This clonotype has just a few counts. V and J are TRBV7-9 and TRBJ2-6; D gene unclear. Trimming removed 1 base at V and 2 bases at J, with 6 bases between. This CDR3 has 15 amino acids. The germline CDR1 and CDR2 sequences are SEHNR and FQNEAQ (reference sequence). The CDR3 is CASSLGAAGANVLTF. For the CDR3, the DNA is TGTGCCAGCAGCTTAGGGGCAGCTGGGGCCAACGTCCTGACTTTC.

The gene calls are TRBV5-1 and TRBJ2-2, with no clear D. V dropped 0 bases and J dropped 4 bases, with 4 bases sitting between them. The CDR3 spans 13 residues. Germline V lookup: CDR1 SGHRS, CDR2 YFSETQ. The CDR3 DNA reads as TGCGCCAGCAGCTTGGCCGGCACCGGGGAGCTGTTTTTT. Translating gives CASSLAGTGELFF.

V gene TRBV20-1 combines with J gene TRBJ1-6, with D possibly matching TRBD1 (5 bases). Trimming cost V 1 base and J 7 bases, with 20 bases left between them. This CDR3 is built from 17 residues. From germline, CDR1 is DFQATT and CDR2 SNEGSKA (reference sequence). The DNA of the CDR3 is TGCAGTGCTAGAGCTTCCCGACAGAGCTCTCGGAATTCACCCCTCCACTTT. Translated: CSARASRQSSRNSPLHF.

This clonotype was seen many times. The J gene is TRBJ2-3, the V gene TRBV5-4; 11 bases line up with TRBD2. This CDR3 has 20 residues. Germline V gene data show CDR1 as SGHNT and CDR2 as YYREEE (reference sequence). The V gene end was trimmed by 4 bases and the J gene end by 3 bases; junction bases not matched to a gene: 19. The CDR3 bases are TGTGCCAGCAGCCCCCCCGGGGGGGTAGCGGGGGGGCCGGGAACAGATACGCAGTATTTT. Amino acids: CASSPPGGVAGGPGTDTQYF.

The chain links TRBV28 to TRBJ1-1; 8 bases align to TRBD1. The CDR3 loop spans 18 amino acids. Germline CDR1 is MDHEN and CDR2 is SYDVKM. Losses at the gene ends were 4 bases for V and 5 bases for J; bases not matched to a gene: 18. The CDR3 is CASSYYLPGGQAQTEAFF. CDR3 nucleotide sequence: TGTGCCAGCAGTTACTACCTTCCCGGGGGACAGGCTCAAACTGAAGCTTTCTTT.

This clonotype was detected a few times. The chain is built from TRBV6-1 and TRBJ2-3; unclear D gene. Germline-derived CDR1 and CDR2 are MNHNS and SASEGT. There are 12 residues in the CDR3. The V end was cut by 6 bases, the J end by 4 bases, with 8 bases between. CDR3 loop: CASRRHSDTQYF. CDR3 DNA: TGTGCCAGCAGACGACACTCAGATACGCAGTATTTT.